The 16 T cell receptor beta chains given below trace back to one sample, sequenced in a study of response to subunit inactivated influenza vaccine. TCRdb reprocessed the RT-PCR reads with MiXCR, giving one entry per CDR3 protein. This sample has approximately 520,000 distinct CDR3 sequences, with approximately 17% found just once. Here the sequenced sample was CD4+ T cells sorted from PBMCs, taken around 25 months after vaccination. All receptors derive from a man in his fifties or sixties who received an inactivated influenza vaccine.

The rearrangement uses TRBV5-8 and TRBJ2-3; 7 bases map to TRBD1. The junction had 9 bases not matched to a gene; V was cut back by 7 bases and J by 4 bases. CDR3 size: 14 residues. Germline V gives CDR1 SGHTS, CDR2 YDEGEE. CDR3 loop: CASGPHRGSDTQYF. DNA of the CDR3: TGTGCCAGCGGACCCCACAGGGGTTCAGATACGCAGTATTTT.

This chain links TRBV28 with TRBJ2-1, with TRBD1 matching over 10 bases. V dropped 5 bases and J dropped 5; count of bases not matched to a gene: 9. CDR3 length: 16 residues. Germline V gene sequence: CDR1 MDHEN, CDR2 SYDVKM. DNA of the CDR3: TGTGCCAGCAGTCAACCGGGACAGGGGATTCACAATGAGCAGTTCTTC. This codes for CASSQPGQGIHNEQFF.

This clonotype was detected only a few times. The genes are TRBV7-3 and TRBJ2-2; D perhaps matches TRBD1 (5 bases). Germline lookup yields CDR1 SGHTA and CDR2 FQGTGA. The germline V and J ends were trimmed by 2 bases and 5 bases, with 15 bases remaining between them. The CDR3 extends over 16 amino acids. The CDR3 nucleotides are TGTGCCAGCAGCTTATCCAACCAGGGCCTGACCGGGGAGCTGTTTTTT. Translated, it gives CASSLSNQGLTGELFF.

This rearrangement joins TRBV2 to TRBJ2-7; 12 nucleotides align to TRBD1. The junction had 4 bases not matched to a gene; V was cut back by 7 bases and J by 6 bases. The CDR3 covers 13 residues. Germline loops: CDR1 SNHLY, CDR2 FYNNEI. The CDR3 spells CASNRDRGREQYF. As DNA, the CDR3 is TGTGCCAGCAATAGGGACAGGGGGCGCGAGCAGTACTTC.

This chain joins TRBV7-9 and TRBJ2-1; possible D gene TRBD1, 5 bases. Germline CDR1 and CDR2: SEHNR and FQNEAQ (reference sequence). The V end lost 1 base, the J end lost 9 bases, and 7 bases lay between the germline ends. This CDR3 is 12 amino acids long. In DNA, the CDR3 is TGTGCCAGCAGCTTAGTAGGGGTTGAGCAGTTCTTC. Its translation is CASSLVGVEQFF.

The chain couples TRBV28 to TRBJ2-7; a possible D gene is TRBD1 (5 bases). The CDR3 contains 14 residues. The V gene lost 5 bases and the J gene lost 2 bases, with 13 bases spanning the gap. The germline V gene encodes CDR1 MDHEN and CDR2 SYDVKM. In DNA form, the CDR3 reads TGTGCCAGCAGTCCCTCCGTGACAGCCTACGAGCAGTACTTC. Protein product: CASSPSVTAYEQYF.

The rearrangement links TRBV20-1 to TRBJ2-5, with TRBD2 matching 12 bases. Looked up from germline, CDR1 is DFQATT and CDR2 is SNEGSKA (reference sequence). The length of the CDR3 is 15 residues. V lost 5 bases, J lost 1 base, and 5 bases stayed unmatched. CDR3 in DNA: TGCAGTGCTTCCCGACTAGCGGGGGTCCAAGAGACCCAGTACTTC. It codes for CSASRLAGVQETQYF.

This clonotype is a singleton in its sample. CDR3 coding DNA: TGTGCCAGCAGTTATTACAAGCGGGACACCTACGAGCAGTACTTC. It encodes CASSYYKRDTYEQYF. The chain has TRBV6-5 and TRBJ2-7; D might be TRBD2 (7 bases). Germline V gene lookup returns CDR1 MNHEY and CDR2 SVGAGI. This CDR3 has 15 residues. The V and J ends lost 3 bases and 2 bases respectively, with 14 bases between them.

The chain is built from TRBV11-2 and TRBJ2-1; no definite D call. Per the germline V gene, CDR1 is SGHAT and CDR2 is FQNNGV. The V and J ends lost 5 bases and 4 bases respectively, with 9 bases between them. CDR3 length: 13 amino acids. In DNA form, the CDR3 reads TGTGCCAGCAGCCACGCTACGTACAATGAGCAGTTCTTC. Amino acids: CASSHATYNEQFF.

This clonotype was counted between two and nine times. The chain joins TRBV7-9 to TRBJ2-5, with 10 nucleotides matching TRBD1. The ends lost 5 bases at V and 5 bases at J; junction bases unmatched: 5. The CDR3 totals 14 residues. Germline V lookup: CDR1 SEHNR, CDR2 FQNEAQ (reference sequence). CDR3 bases: TGTGCCAGCAGCCCCGGGACAGGGGCGGAGACCCAGTACTTC. This gives the protein CASSPGTGAETQYF.

V usage is TRBV30 and J usage is TRBJ1-1; no reliable D call. In germline, CDR1 is GTSNPN, CDR2 SVGIG (reference sequence). This CDR3 is built from 13 residues. Trimming left V 5 bases short and J 3 bases short, with 13 bases between. For the CDR3, the DNA is TGTGCCTGGGAAAGGGCTGGGGACACTGAAGCTTTCTTT. Amino acids: CAWERAGDTEAFF.

The V and J genes are TRBV20-1 and TRBJ2-3; D gene ambiguous. Germline CDR1 DFQATT, CDR2 SNEGSKA (reference sequence). Deletions cut 6 bases from V and 0 bases from J, with 7 bases between. CDR3 length equals 12 residues. This CDR3 reads CSAGDSTDTQYF. CDR3 bases: TGCAGTGCGGGTGATAGCACAGATACGCAGTATTTT.

This clonotype was detected only a few times. The chain couples TRBV3-1 to TRBJ2-7; D assignment may be TRBD1 or TRBD2 (5 bases each). V lost 3 bases to trimming and J lost 5 bases, with 11 bases between them. CDR1 LGHDT and CDR2 YNNKEL come from the germline V gene (reference sequence). The CDR3 has 13 amino acids. Here the CDR3 reads CASSQGRIHEQYF. DNA for the CDR3: TGTGCCAGCAGCCAGGGACGGATCCACGAGCAGTACTTC.

The V gene is TRBV7-2, the J gene TRBJ2-3; no clear D. The CDR3 spans 15 residues. Trimming took 6 bases from V and 9 from J, leaving 22 bases between them. The germline gives CDR1 SGHTA, CDR2 FQGNSA. CDR3 loop: CASRPPGVWGDTQYF. Written as DNA, the CDR3 is TGTGCCAGCAGGCCCCCAGGCGTTTGGGGTGACACGCAGTATTTT.

This clonotype was counted a few times. V usage is TRBV28 and J usage is TRBJ2-1, with D possibly TRBD2 on 6 matching bases. The germline CDR1 and CDR2 sequences are MDHEN and SYDVKM. Between the trimmed V and J ends, which lost 4 bases and 3 bases, there was a span of 13 bases. This CDR3 spans 15 amino acids. This CDR3 reads CASSSLGGYYNEQFF. The CDR3 DNA reads as TGTGCCAGCAGTTCACTGGGAGGCTACTACAATGAGCAGTTCTTC.

This clonotype was counted a few times. This chain connects TRBV20-1 to TRBJ2-5; 8 positions match TRBD1. The CDR3 is 14 amino acids. V dropped 3 bases and J dropped 3; count of bases not matched to a gene: 6. Germline CDR1 is DFQATT and CDR2 is SNEGSKA (reference sequence). The CDR3 bases are TGCAGTGCTAGTCGCAGGGGGCTGGAAGAGACCCAGTACTTC. Its protein is CSASRRGLEETQYF.